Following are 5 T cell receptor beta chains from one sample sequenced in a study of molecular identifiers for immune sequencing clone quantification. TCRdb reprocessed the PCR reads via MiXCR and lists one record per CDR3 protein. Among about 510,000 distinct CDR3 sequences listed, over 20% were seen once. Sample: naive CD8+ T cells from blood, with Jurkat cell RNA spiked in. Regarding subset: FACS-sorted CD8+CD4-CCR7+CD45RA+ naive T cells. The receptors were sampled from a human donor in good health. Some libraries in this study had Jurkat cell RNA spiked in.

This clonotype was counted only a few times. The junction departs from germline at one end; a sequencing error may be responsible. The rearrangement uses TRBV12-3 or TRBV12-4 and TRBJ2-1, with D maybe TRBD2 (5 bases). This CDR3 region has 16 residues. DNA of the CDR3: TGTGCCGGCAGTTTTCGTGGGAAGGCGGGCTACAATGAGCAGTTCTTC. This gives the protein CAGSFRGKAGYNEQFF.

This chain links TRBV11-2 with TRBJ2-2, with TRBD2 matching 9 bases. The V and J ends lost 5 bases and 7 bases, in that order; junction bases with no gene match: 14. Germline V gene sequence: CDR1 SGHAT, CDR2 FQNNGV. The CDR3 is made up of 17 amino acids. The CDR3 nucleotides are TGTGCCAGCAGCCTCTTAGGTAGCGGGAGTTCCGACGGGGAGCTGTTTTTT. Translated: CASSLLGSGSSDGELFF.

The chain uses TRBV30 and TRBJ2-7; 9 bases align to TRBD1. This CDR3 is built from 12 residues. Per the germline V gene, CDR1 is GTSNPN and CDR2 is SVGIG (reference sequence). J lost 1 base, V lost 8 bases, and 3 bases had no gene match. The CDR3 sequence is CAGTGKSYEQYF. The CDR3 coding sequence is TGTGCCGGGACAGGGAAGTCCTACGAGCAGTACTTC.

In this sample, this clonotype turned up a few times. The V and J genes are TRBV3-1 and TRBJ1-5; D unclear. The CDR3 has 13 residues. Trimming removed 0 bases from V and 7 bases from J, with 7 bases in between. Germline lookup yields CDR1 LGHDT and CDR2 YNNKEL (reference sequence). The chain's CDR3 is CASSQEGLQPQHF. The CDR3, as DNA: TGTGCCAGCAGCCAAGAGGGTCTCCAGCCCCAGCATTTT.

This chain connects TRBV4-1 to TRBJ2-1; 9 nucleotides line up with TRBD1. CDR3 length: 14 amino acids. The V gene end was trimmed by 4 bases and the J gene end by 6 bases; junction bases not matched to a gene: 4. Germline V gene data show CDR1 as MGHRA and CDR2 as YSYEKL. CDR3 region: CASSPGTGSNEQFF. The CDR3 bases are TGCGCCAGCAGCCCGGGGACAGGGTCCAATGAGCAGTTCTTC.